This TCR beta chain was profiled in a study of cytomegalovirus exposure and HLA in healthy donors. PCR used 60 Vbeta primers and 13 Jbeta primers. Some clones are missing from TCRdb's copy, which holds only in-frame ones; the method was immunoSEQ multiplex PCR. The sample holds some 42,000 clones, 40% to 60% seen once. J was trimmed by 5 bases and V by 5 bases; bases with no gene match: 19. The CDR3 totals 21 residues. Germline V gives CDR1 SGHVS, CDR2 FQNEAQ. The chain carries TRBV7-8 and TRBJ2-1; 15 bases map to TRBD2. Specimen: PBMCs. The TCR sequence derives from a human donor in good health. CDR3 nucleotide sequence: TGTGCCAGCAGCCGATGGGGGAGGGCCGCCGGACTAGCGGGAGGGAACAATGAGCAGTTCTTC. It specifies CASSRWGRAAGLAGGNNEQFF. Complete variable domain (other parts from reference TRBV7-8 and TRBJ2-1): GAGVSQSPRYKVAKRGQDVALRCDPISGHVSLFWYQQALGQGPEFLTYFQNEAQLDKSGLPSDRFFAERPEGSVSTLKIQRTQQEDSAVYLCASSRWGRAAGLAGGNNEQFFGPGTRLTVL.